These 10 T cell receptor beta chains came from one sample sequenced in a study of T cells in Graves' hyperthyroidism and ophthalmopathy. The CDR3 regions of TCR beta were amplified from RNA transcripts. During a first-round RT-PCR of the TCR CDR3, the HTBI primer set was used. TCRdb redid the calling of the multiplex PCR reads with MiXCR, one entry per CDR3 protein. The sample consists of a few hundred thousand distinct CDR3 sequences, about 14% of them appearing once. Sequenced input: blood. These receptors were collected from a woman aged 40 to 50 with Graves' hyperthyroidism that later progressed to Graves' ophthalmopathy.

This clonotype came up many times. The chain employs TRBV28 and TRBJ1-5; D remains unclear. This CDR3 region has 12 residues. Germline values: CDR1 MDHEN, CDR2 SYDVKM. V lost 6 bases to trimming and J lost 4 bases, with 7 bases between them. The CDR3 sequence is CASRETNQPQHF. The CDR3, as DNA: TGTGCCAGCAGGGAAACTAATCAGCCCCAGCATTTT.

J is TRBJ2-7 and V is TRBV20-1, with 13 bases fitting TRBD2. The CDR3 loop spans 13 amino acids. Germline V gives CDR1 DFQATT, CDR2 SNEGSKA (reference sequence). V was pared by 5 bases and J by 6 bases, with 4 bases of the junction left unmatched. CDR3 nucleotides: TGCAGTGCTGGGACTAGCGGGAAGGCCGAGCAGTACTTC. Amino acids: CSAGTSGKAEQYF.

In its sample, this clonotype was seen many times. V and J are TRBV5-1 and TRBJ2-2; D may be TRBD2 (6 bases). This CDR3 region has 16 residues. V gave up 0 bases and J gave up 1 base, with 10 bases separating them. Germline lookup yields CDR1 SGHRS and CDR2 YFSETQ. This CDR3 is CASSLVAGMNTGELFF. Written as DNA, the CDR3 is TGCGCCAGCAGCTTGGTTGCGGGGATGAACACCGGGGAGCTGTTTTTT.

The table lists this clonotype with a few counts. Written as DNA, the CDR3 is TGTGCCAGCAGTGTGCGGGAGGGCCCCTACGAGCAGTACTTC. Its translation: CASSVREGPYEQYF. The chain links TRBV6-4 to TRBJ2-7; 9 positions match TRBD2. Germline V gives CDR1 MRHNA, CDR2 SNTAGT. The CDR3 sequence is 14 residues long. After removal of 4 bases from V and 2 bases from J, the junction contained 3 bases not matched to a gene.

The chain recombines TRBV28 with TRBJ2-7; D ambiguous. V was trimmed by 1 base and J by 2 bases, leaving 12 bases between them. This CDR3 has 15 residues. Germline values: CDR1 MDHEN, CDR2 SYDVKM. CDR3 sequence (DNA): TGTGCCAGCAGTTTATTTCGGGCTGGGGCCTACGAGCAGTACTTC. This codes for CASSLFRAGAYEQYF.

This clonotype was seen ten or more times. This sequence joins TRBV28 and TRBJ2-7; no firm D call. The CDR3 totals 13 residues. Deletions cut 0 bases from V and 2 bases from J, with 5 bases between. The germline gives CDR1 MDHEN, CDR2 SYDVKM. In DNA, the CDR3 is TGTGCCAGCAGTTTATGGATAGCCTACGAGCAGTACTTC. As protein: CASSLWIAYEQYF.

Notes on this clonotype: One base away lies a much larger clone, so this may be a sequencing read error. The chain couples TRBV20-1 to TRBJ1-4, with a weak D call TRBD1 (5 bases). V shed 5 bases and J shed 5 bases, with 6 bases lying between them. This CDR3 comprises 11 residues. Germline V gene lookup returns CDR1 DFQATT and CDR2 SNEGSKA (reference sequence). CDR3 coding DNA: TGCAGTGCTTGGGACAATGAAAAACTGTTTTTT. Translation gives CSAWDNEKLFF.

The CDR3 sequence is CASSPRTGGDSPLHF. CDR3 nucleotide sequence: TGTGCCAGCAGCCCCCGGACAGGGGGCGACTCACCCCTCCACTTT. This chain joins TRBV9 and TRBJ1-6; TRBD1 matches at 11 bases. CDR1 is SGDLS, CDR2 YYNGEE, per germline. The CDR3 length is 15 residues. Losses at the gene ends were 4 bases for V and 10 bases for J; bases not matched to a gene: 7.

This clonotype showed up many times. This chain joins TRBV10-3 and TRBJ1-2; D gene uncertain. Trimming stripped 2 bases from V and 5 bases from J, with 6 bases between. This CDR3 region has 12 residues. Germline-derived CDR1 and CDR2 are ENHRY and SYGVKD. CDR3: CAISEEGYGYTF. For the CDR3, the DNA is TGTGCCATCAGTGAGGAGGGTTATGGCTACACCTTC.

This sequence joins TRBV28 and TRBJ1-5; unclear D gene. Germline V CDR1 and CDR2: MDHEN, SYDVKM. V was pared by 3 bases and J by 0 bases, with 9 bases between. This CDR3 region has 15 residues. The CDR3, as DNA: TGTGCCAGCAGTTTGCAGGACCATAGCAATCAGCCCCAGCATTTT. Residues: CASSLQDHSNQPQHF.